This is a list of T cell receptor beta chains from one sample in a study of blood T cell repertoires in COVID-19. Generated by immunoSEQ multiplex PCR, the TCRdb table keeps only in-frame clones and is missing some. The data contain a few hundred thousand clones, around 85% of them singletons. Sequencing input: peripheral blood. These TCRs come from a man in his sixties with acute or convalescent COVID-19. Each CDR3 is given with its conserved first and last residue. D genes are given only for firm matches. Size tells how often a clone was seen (once, few, many) or the class of an expanded clone, and some rows leave it out.

clone_size: .
j_call: TRBJ2-1
d_call: .
v_call: TRBV6-5
cdr3_aa: CASSYSRAGAHNEQFF
cdr3_nt: TGTGCCAGCAGTTACTCCCGCGCAGGGGCTCACAATGAGCAGTTCTTC

clone_size: .
j_call: TRBJ2-2
d_call: .
v_call: TRBV2
cdr3_aa: CASTNTNTGELFF
cdr3_nt: TGTGCCAGCACCAACACGAACACCGGGGAGCTGTTTTTT

clone_size: .
j_call: TRBJ2-1
d_call: TRBD1
v_call: TRBV27
cdr3_aa: CASTHGTGLNEQFF
cdr3_nt: TGTGCCAGCACCCATGGGACAGGGCTCAATGAGCAGTTCTTC

clone_size: .
j_call: TRBJ1-3
d_call: TRBD1
v_call: TRBV7-8
cdr3_aa: CASSFGTGTTGNTIYF
cdr3_nt: TGTGCCAGCAGCTTCGGGACAGGGACGACTGGAAACACCATATATTTT

clone_size: .
j_call: TRBJ2-3
d_call: .
v_call: TRBV5-1
cdr3_aa: CASSLDGSGIDTQYF
cdr3_nt: TGCGCCAGCAGCTTGGACGGGAGTGGTATAGATACGCAGTATTTT

clone_size: .
j_call: TRBJ1-2
d_call: TRBD1
v_call: TRBV19
cdr3_aa: CASSKDRVYGYTF
cdr3_nt: TGTGCCAGTAGTAAGGACAGGGTCTATGGCTACACCTTC

clone_size: .
j_call: TRBJ2-7
d_call: TRBD1
v_call: TRBV6-6
cdr3_aa: CASSRDRGDEQYF
cdr3_nt: TGTGCCAGCAGTAGGGACAGGGGGGACGAGCAGTACTTC

clone_size: .
j_call: TRBJ2-5
d_call: TRBD2
v_call: TRBV3-1/TRBV3-2
cdr3_aa: CASSPGGGQETQYF
cdr3_nt: TGTGCCAGCAGCCCCGGGGGGGGCCAAGAGACCCAGTACTTC

clone_size: .
j_call: TRBJ2-7
d_call: .
v_call: TRBV4-1
cdr3_aa: CASSQETVSEQYF
cdr3_nt: TGCGCCAGCAGCCAAGAAACAGTCTCTGAGCAGTACTTC

clone_size: .
j_call: TRBJ1-2
d_call: TRBD1
v_call: TRBV6-5
cdr3_aa: CASNRQGYGYTF
cdr3_nt: TGTGCCAGCAACCGACAGGGCTATGGCTACACCTTC

clone_size: .
j_call: TRBJ1-5
d_call: .
v_call: TRBV4-1
cdr3_aa: CASSLRTPSNQPQHF
cdr3_nt: TGCGCCAGCAGCCTAAGGACACCGAGCAATCAGCCCCAGCATTTT

clone_size: .
j_call: TRBJ1-2
d_call: TRBD1
v_call: TRBV28
cdr3_aa: CASSTGGRGYTF
cdr3_nt: TGTGCCAGCAGTACAGGGGGCCGTGGCTACACCTTC

clone_size: .
j_call: TRBJ1-6
d_call: .
v_call: TRBV7-8
cdr3_aa: CASRTRGSYNSPLHF
cdr3_nt: TGTGCCAGCAGAACCAGGGGTTCCTATAATTCACCCCTCCACTTT

clone_size: .
j_call: TRBJ2-1
d_call: TRBD1
v_call: TRBV7-3
cdr3_aa: CASSSTGGNGNEQFF
cdr3_nt: TGTGCCAGCAGCTCTACAGGGGGGAATGGGAATGAGCAGTTCTTC

clone_size: .
j_call: TRBJ1-2
d_call: .
v_call: TRBV5-6
cdr3_aa: CASSWGPGANYGYTF
cdr3_nt: TGTGCCAGCAGCTGGGGGCCGGGCGCTAACTATGGCTACACCTTC

clone_size: few
j_call: TRBJ1-5
d_call: .
v_call: TRBV7-3
cdr3_aa: CASSLGPPYRHFNQPQHF
cdr3_nt: TGTGCCAGCAGCTTAGGGCCTCCTTACAGACACTTCAATCAGCCCCAGCATTTT

clone_size: few
j_call: TRBJ1-1
d_call: .
v_call: TRBV28
cdr3_aa: CASSGAKTQYTEAFF
cdr3_nt: TGTGCCAGCAGCGGCGCAAAGACACAGTACACTGAAGCTTTCTTT

clone_size: .
j_call: TRBJ2-2
d_call: TRBD2
v_call: TRBV28
cdr3_aa: CASSLYVAGNTGELFF
cdr3_nt: TGTGCCAGCAGTTTATATGTAGCGGGAAACACCGGGGAGCTGTTTTTT

clone_size: .
j_call: TRBJ2-7
d_call: TRBD2
v_call: TRBV6-2/TRBV6-3
cdr3_aa: CASSYRSLAGPYEQYF
cdr3_nt: TGTGCCAGCAGTTACAGGAGTCTAGCGGGGCCCTACGAGCAGTACTTC

clone_size: .
j_call: TRBJ2-1
d_call: TRBD2
v_call: TRBV11-2
cdr3_aa: CASSFRFSGIYNEQFF
cdr3_nt: TGTGCCAGCAGCTTCCGGTTTAGCGGGATTTACAATGAGCAGTTCTTC

clone_size: .
j_call: TRBJ1-3
d_call: .
v_call: TRBV5-1
cdr3_aa: CASSWRGNSGNTIYF
cdr3_nt: TGCGCCAGCAGCTGGAGAGGCAACTCTGGAAACACCATATATTTT

clone_size: .
j_call: TRBJ2-7
d_call: TRBD2
v_call: TRBV28
cdr3_aa: CASTLPGREYEQYF
cdr3_nt: TGTGCCAGCACCCTGCCGGGGCGGGAGTACGAGCAGTACTTC

clone_size: .
j_call: TRBJ2-7
d_call: TRBD1
v_call: TRBV12-3/TRBV12-4
cdr3_aa: CASRLRQGYEQYF
cdr3_nt: TGTGCCAGCAGACTCAGACAGGGTTACGAGCAGTACTTC

clone_size: .
j_call: TRBJ1-3
d_call: .
v_call: TRBV9
cdr3_aa: CASSVRGASGNTIYF
cdr3_nt: TGTGCCAGCAGCGTCAGAGGAGCCTCTGGAAACACCATATATTTT

clone_size: few
j_call: TRBJ2-7
d_call: .
v_call: TRBV19
cdr3_aa: CASSARLAGYEQYF
cdr3_nt: TGTGCCAGTAGTGCACGGCTAGCTGGATACGAGCAGTACTTC

clone_size: .
j_call: TRBJ1-1
d_call: .
v_call: TRBV28
cdr3_aa: CASKTQGIGNTEAFF
cdr3_nt: TGTGCCAGTAAAACCCAGGGGATTGGGAACACTGAAGCTTTCTTT

clone_size: .
j_call: TRBJ1-1
d_call: TRBD1
v_call: TRBV5-1
cdr3_aa: CASSTGGLNTEAFF
cdr3_nt: TGCGCCAGCAGCACAGGGGGATTGAACACTGAAGCTTTCTTT

clone_size: .
j_call: TRBJ1-1
d_call: TRBD1
v_call: TRBV10-3
cdr3_aa: CAISWDRVYTEAFF
cdr3_nt: TGTGCCATCAGTTGGGACAGGGTATATACTGAAGCTTTCTTT

clone_size: .
j_call: TRBJ2-7
d_call: .
v_call: TRBV18
cdr3_aa: CASSPGGNVYEQYF
cdr3_nt: TGTGCCAGCTCACCAGGCGGGAACGTCTACGAGCAGTACTTC

clone_size: .
j_call: TRBJ2-7
d_call: .
v_call: TRBV28
cdr3_aa: CASSLKGGYNEQYF
cdr3_nt: TGTGCCAGCAGTTTAAAAGGCGGTTATAACGAGCAGTACTTC

clone_size: .
j_call: TRBJ2-7
d_call: .
v_call: TRBV25-1
cdr3_aa: CASSVWGGTYEQYF
cdr3_nt: TGTGCCAGCAGTGTTTGGGGGGGCACCTACGAGCAGTACTTC

clone_size: .
j_call: TRBJ2-2
d_call: .
v_call: TRBV27
cdr3_aa: CASSTPQGPGELFF
cdr3_nt: TGTGCCAGCAGCACCCCCCAGGGTCCCGGGGAGCTGTTTTTT

clone_size: .
j_call: TRBJ1-1
d_call: .
v_call: TRBV6-5
cdr3_aa: CASSPGSERGAFF
cdr3_nt: TGTGCCAGCAGCCCCGGGAGCGAGAGGGGAGCTTTCTTT

clone_size: once
j_call: TRBJ2-6
d_call: TRBD1
v_call: TRBV30
cdr3_aa: CAWAGTGISGANVLTF
cdr3_nt: TGTGCCTGGGCCGGGACAGGCATCTCTGGGGCCAACGTCCTGACTTTC

clone_size: .
j_call: TRBJ2-3
d_call: TRBD1
v_call: TRBV5-1
cdr3_aa: CASSLTGGGDTQYF
cdr3_nt: TGCGCCAGCAGCTTGACAGGGGGTGGAGATACGCAGTATTTT